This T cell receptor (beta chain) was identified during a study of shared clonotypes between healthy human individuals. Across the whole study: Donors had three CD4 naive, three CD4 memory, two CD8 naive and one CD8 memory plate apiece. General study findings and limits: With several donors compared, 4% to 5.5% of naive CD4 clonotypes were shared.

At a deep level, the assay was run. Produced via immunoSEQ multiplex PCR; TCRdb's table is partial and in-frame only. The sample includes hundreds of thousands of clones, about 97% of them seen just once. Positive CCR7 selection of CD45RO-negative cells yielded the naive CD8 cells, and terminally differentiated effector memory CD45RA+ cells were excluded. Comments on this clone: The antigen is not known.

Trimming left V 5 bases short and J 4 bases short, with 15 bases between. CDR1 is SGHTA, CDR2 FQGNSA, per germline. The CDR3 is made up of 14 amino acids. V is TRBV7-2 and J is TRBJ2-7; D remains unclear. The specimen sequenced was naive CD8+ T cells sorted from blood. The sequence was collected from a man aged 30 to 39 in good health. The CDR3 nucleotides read TGTGCCAGCAGCCCAAGGGTCTCTTTTTACGAGCAGTACTTC. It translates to CASSPRVSFYEQYF.